The present entry profiles one T cell receptor (beta chain) with its context. Antigen specificity is unknown. Sequencing used immunoSEQ multiplex PCR; TCRdb keeps in-frame clones, though not all of them. The profile shows fewer than 200,000 clones, more than 80% of them singletons. This sample is part of a study of cytotoxic CD8 clonotypes in ibrutinib-treated CLL. Study-level information: Responses: roughly 24 partial, 2 complete; after median about 70 months, roughly 14 stayed remitted, some 12 progressed. Treatment had run for a median approximately twelve months, range 6 to 36, when response samples were taken.

The study, taken as a whole, reports: Baseline clonality exceeded age-matched healthy donors and tracked circulating CD8+ T-cell counts.

The specimen was PBMCs, collected after 24 months of ibrutinib treatment. The TCR originated in a human donor with chronic lymphocytic leukemia.

The CDR3 bases are TGTGCCAGCAGAGACGGAGAGACCCAGTACTTC. Protein sequence: CASRDGETQYF. The V gene is TRBV27, the J gene TRBJ2-5; D is uncertain. The CDR3 covers 11 residues. V was pared by 6 bases and J by 4 bases, with 6 bases between. Looked up from germline, CDR1 is MNHEY and CDR2 is SMNVEV (reference sequence).